This T cell receptor beta chain was sequenced for a study of shared clonotypes between healthy human individuals. Study-level points and caveats: Relative to memory subsets, naive subsets generally showed larger estimated richness.

CDR1 and CDR2 (germline): MRHNA, SNTAGT. V was clipped by 7 bases and J by 0 bases, with 19 bases between them. This CDR3 is built from 17 residues. It was 150 to 250 ng DNA, around 33,000 T cell genomes, that sorted-subset replicate PCRs used. Study processing details: ImmunoSEQ output lacked quality scores and full-length reads, limiting matched filtering. TCRdb's copy holds only in-frame clones and misses some; the assay was immunoSEQ multiplex PCR. V and J calls and clone size are given by that table; D and trimming were obtained from the DNA. This sample yields about 1,800,000 clones, of which around 96% are seen a single time; 1.2% belongs to the top ten. Remarks on this clone: Its specificity is unknown.

Naive CD8 cells lacked CD45RO and underwent positive selection for CCR7, leaving out terminally differentiated effector memory CD45RA+ cells. The specimen sequenced was naive CD8+ T cells sorted from blood. This TCR was recovered from a man aged 18-30 years in good health. This chain uses TRBV6-4 with TRBJ1-5, with D possibly matching TRBD1 (5 bases). In DNA form, the CDR3 reads TGTGCCAGCATAGCCGGGGGGAGCGGGAGTAGCAATCAGCCCCAGCATTTT. It yields the protein CASIAGGSGSSNQPQHF.